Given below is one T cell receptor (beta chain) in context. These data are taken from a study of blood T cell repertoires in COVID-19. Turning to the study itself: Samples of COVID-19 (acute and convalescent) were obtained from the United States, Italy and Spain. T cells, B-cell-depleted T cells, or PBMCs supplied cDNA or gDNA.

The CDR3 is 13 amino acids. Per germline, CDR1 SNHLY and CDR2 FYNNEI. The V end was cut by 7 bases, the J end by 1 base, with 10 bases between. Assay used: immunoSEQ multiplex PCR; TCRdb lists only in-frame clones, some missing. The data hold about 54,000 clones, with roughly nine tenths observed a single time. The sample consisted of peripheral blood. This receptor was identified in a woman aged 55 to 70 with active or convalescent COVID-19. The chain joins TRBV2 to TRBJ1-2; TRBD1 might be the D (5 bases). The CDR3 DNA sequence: TGTGCCAGCACCTTCGGGGGTAACTATGGCTACACCTTC. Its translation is CASTFGGNYGYTF. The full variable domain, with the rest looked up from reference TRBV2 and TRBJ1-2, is EPEVTQTPSHQVTQMGQEVILRCVPISNHLYFYWYRQILGQKVEFLVSFYNNEISEKSEIFDDQFSVERPDGSNFTLKIRSTKLEDSAMYFCASTFGGNYGYTFGSGTRLTVV.